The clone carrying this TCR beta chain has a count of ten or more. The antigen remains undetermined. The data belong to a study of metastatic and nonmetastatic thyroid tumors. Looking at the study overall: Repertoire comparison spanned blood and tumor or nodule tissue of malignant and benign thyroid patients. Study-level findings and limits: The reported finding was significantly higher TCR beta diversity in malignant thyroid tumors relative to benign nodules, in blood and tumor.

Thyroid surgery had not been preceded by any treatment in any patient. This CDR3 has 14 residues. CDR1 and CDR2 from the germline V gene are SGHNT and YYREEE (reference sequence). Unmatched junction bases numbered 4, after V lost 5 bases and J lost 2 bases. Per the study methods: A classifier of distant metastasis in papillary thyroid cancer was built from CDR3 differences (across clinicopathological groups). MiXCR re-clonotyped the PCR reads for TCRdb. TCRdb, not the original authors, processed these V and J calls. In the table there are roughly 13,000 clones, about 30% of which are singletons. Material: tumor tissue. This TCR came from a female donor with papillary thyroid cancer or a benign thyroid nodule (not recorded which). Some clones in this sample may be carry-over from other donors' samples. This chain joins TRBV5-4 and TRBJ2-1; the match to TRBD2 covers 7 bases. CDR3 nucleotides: TGTGCCAGCAGTTCCGGGACTACCTACAATGAGCAGTTCTTC. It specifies CASSSGTTYNEQFF.